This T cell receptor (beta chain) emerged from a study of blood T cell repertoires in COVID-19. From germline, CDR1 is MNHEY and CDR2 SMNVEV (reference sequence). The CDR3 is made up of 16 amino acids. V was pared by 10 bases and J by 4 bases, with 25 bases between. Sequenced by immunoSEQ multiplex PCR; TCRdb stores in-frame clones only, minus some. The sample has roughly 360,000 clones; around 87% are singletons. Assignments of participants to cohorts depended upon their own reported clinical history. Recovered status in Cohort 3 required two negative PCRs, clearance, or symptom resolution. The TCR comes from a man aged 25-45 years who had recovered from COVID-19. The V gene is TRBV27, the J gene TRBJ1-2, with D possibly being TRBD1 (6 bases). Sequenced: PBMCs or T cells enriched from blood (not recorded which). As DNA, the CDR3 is TGTGCCACCTACGTTGGTGGGACAATGGGCCTCTATGGCTACACCTTC. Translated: CATYVGGTMGLYGYTF.